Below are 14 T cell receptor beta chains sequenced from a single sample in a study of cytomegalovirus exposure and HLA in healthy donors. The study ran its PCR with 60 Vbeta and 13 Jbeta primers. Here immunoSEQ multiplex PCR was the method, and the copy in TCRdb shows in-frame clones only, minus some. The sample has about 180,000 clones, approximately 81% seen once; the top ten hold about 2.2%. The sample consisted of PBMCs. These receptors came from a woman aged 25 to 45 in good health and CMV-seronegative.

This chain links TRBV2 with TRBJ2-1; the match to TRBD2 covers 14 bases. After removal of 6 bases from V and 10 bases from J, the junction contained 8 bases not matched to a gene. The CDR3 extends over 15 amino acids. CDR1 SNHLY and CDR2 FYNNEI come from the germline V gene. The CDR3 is CASSEGLAGVREQFF. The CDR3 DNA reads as TGTGCCAGCAGCGAGGGACTAGCGGGAGTGCGCGAGCAGTTCTTC.

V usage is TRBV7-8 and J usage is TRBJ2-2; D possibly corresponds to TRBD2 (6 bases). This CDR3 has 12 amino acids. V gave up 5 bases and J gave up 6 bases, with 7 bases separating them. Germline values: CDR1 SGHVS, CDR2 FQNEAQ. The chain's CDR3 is CASSPGAGELFF. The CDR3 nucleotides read TGTGCCAGCAGCCCGGGGGCCGGGGAGCTGTTTTTT.

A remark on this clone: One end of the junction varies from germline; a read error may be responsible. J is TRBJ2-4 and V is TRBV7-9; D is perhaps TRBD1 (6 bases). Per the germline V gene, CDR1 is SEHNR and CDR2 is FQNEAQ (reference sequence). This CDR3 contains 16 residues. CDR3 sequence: CASSHQDSLAKNSQYF. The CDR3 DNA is TGTGCCAGCAGCCATCAGGACAGTTTAGCCAAAAACAGTCAGTACTTC.

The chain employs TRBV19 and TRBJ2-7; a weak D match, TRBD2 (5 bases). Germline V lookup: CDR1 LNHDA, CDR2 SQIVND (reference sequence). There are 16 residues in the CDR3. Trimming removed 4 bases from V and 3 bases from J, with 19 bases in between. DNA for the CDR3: TGTGCCAGTAGTACTTTAATCGCCGACGGGGTCTACGAGCAGTACTTC. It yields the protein CASSTLIADGVYEQYF. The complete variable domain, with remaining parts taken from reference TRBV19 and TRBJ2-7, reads DGGITQSPKYLFRKEGQNVTLSCEQNLNHDAMYWYRQDPGQGLRLIYYSQIVNDFQKGDIAEGYSVSREKKESFPLTVTSAQKNPTAFYLCASSTLIADGVYEQYFGPGTRLTVT.

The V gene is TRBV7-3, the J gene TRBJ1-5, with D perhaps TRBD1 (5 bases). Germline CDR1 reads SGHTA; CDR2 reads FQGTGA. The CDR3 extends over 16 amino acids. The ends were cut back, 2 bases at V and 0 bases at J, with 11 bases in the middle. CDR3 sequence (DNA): TGTGCCAGCAGCTTACGTCGGGGGATTAGCAATCAGCCCCAGCATTTT. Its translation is CASSLRRGISNQPQHF.

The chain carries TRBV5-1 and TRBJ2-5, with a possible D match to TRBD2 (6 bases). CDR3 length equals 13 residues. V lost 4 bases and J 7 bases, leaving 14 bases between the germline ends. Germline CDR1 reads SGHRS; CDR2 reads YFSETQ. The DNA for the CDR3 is TGCGCCAGCAGCCAGGATTCGCGGGGGACCCAGTACTTC. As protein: CASSQDSRGTQYF.

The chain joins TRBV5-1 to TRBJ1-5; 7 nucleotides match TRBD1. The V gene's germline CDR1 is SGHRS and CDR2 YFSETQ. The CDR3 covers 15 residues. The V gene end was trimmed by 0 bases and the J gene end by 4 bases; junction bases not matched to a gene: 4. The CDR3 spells CASSLGPGQNQPQHF. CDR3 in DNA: TGCGCCAGCAGCTTGGGCCCGGGACAGAATCAGCCCCAGCATTTT. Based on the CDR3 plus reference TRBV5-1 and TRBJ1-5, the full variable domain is KAGVTQTPRYLIKTRGQQVTLSCSPISGHRSVSWYQQTPGQGLQFLFEYFSETQRNKGNFPGRFSGRQFSNSRSEMNVSTLELGDSALYLCASSLGPGQNQPQHFGDGTRLSIL.

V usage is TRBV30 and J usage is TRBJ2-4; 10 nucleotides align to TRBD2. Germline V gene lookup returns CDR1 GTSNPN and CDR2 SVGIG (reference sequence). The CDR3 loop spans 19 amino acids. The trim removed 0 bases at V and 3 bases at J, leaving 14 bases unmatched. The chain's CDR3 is CAWSVLRTSGPGGKNIQYF. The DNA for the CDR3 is TGTGCCTGGAGTGTACTACGGACTAGCGGCCCCGGGGGCAAAAACATTCAGTACTTC.

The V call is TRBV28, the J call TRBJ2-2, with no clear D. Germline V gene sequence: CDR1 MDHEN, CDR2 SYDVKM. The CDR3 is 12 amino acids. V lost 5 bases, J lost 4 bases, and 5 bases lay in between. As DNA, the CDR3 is TGTGCCAGCAGTCCAGTCACCGGGGAGCTGTTTTTT. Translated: CASSPVTGELFF.

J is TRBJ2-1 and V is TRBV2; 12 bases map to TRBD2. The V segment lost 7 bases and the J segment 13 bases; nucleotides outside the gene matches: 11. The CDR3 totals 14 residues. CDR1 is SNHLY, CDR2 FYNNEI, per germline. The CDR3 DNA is TGTGCCAGCACCGATCTAGCGGGAGGGCCAAATCAGTTCTTC. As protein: CASTDLAGGPNQFF.

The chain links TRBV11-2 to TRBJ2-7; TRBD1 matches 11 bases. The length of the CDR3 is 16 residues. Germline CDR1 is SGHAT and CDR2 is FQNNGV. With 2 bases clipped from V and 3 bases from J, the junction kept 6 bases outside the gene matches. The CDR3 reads CASSLTGTGGVYEQYF. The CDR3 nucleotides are TGTGCCAGCAGCTTAACCGGGACAGGGGGTGTCTACGAGCAGTACTTC.

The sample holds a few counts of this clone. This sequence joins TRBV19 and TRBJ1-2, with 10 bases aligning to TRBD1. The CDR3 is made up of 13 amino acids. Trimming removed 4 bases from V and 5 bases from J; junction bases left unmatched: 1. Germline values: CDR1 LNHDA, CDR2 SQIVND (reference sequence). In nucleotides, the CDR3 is TGTGCCAGTAGTAAGGGACAGGGGTATGGCTACACCTTC. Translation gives CASSKGQGYGYTF.

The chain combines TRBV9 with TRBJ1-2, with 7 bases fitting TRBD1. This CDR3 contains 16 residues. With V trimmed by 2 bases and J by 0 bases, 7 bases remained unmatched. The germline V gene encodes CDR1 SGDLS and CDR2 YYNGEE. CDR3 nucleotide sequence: TGTGCCAGCAGCGTCCACAGACAGGGAGCTAACTATGGCTACACCTTC. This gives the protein CASSVHRQGANYGYTF.

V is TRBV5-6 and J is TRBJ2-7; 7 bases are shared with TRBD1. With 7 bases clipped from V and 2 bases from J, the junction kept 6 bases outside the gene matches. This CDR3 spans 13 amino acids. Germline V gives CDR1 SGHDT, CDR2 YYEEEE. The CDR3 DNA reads TGTGCCAGCGGTGGACAGGAAGCCTACGAGCAGTACTTC. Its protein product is CASGGQEAYEQYF.